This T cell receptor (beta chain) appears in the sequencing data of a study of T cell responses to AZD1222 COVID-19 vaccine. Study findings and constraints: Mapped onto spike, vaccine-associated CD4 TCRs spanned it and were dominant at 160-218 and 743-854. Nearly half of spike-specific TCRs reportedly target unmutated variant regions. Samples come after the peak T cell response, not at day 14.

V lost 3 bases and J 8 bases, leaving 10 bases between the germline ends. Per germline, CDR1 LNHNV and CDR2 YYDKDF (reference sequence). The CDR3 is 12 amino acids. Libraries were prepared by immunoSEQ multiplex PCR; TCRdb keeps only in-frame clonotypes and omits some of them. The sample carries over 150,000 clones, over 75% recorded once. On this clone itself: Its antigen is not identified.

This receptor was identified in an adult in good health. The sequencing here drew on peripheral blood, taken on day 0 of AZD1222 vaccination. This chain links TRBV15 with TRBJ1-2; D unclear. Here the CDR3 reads CATSRREGGYTF. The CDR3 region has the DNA TGTGCCACCAGCAGGCGGGAGGGAGGCTACACCTTC.